The 27 T cell receptor beta chains reported below all come from one sample, sequenced in a study of T cells in Graves' hyperthyroidism and ophthalmopathy. Amplified regions were TCR beta CDR3 sequences from RNA transcripts. Initially, a first-round RT-PCR of the TCR CDR3 employed the HTBI primer set. TCRdb fed the multiplex PCR reads into MiXCR, producing one record per CDR3 protein. The sample lists hundreds of thousands of distinct CDR3 sequences; roughly 14% were seen once. The sequencing input was blood. Source of these receptors: a woman aged 40 to 50 with Graves' ophthalmopathy.

This clonotype has just a few counts. The chain uses TRBV13 and TRBJ2-7; the match to TRBD2 covers 16 bases. V shed 1 base and J 2 bases; nucleotides not matched to a gene: 14. CDR3 size: 21 residues. Germline lookup yields CDR1 PRHDT and CDR2 FYEKMQ (reference sequence). The CDR3 DNA is TGTGCCAGCAGCTTAGCCGCTTGGGGACTAGCGGGAGGGCCAGGGCCCTACGAGCAGTACTTC. Translating it yields CASSLAAWGLAGGPGPYEQYF.

The chain joins TRBV28 to TRBJ1-1; D is perhaps TRBD1 (5 bases). Trimming stripped 7 bases from V and 1 base from J, with 16 bases between. CDR3 length equals 15 residues. The V gene's germline CDR1 is MDHEN and CDR2 SYDVKM. CDR3 DNA: TGTGCCAGCAAGTCCCCGGGACCCCAGAACACTGAAGCTTTCTTT. Protein sequence: CASKSPGPQNTEAFF. Variable domain in full (rest from reference TRBV28 and TRBJ1-1): DVKVTQSSRYLVKRTGEKVFLECVQDMDHENMFWYRQDPGLGLRLIYFSYDVKMKEKGDIPEGYSVSREKKERFSLILESASTNQTSMYLCASKSPGPQNTEAFFGQGTRLTVV.

This clonotype was counted many times. This chain connects TRBV29-1 to TRBJ2-5; no reliable D call. The CDR3 loop spans 13 amino acids. Looked up from germline, CDR1 is SQVTM and CDR2 is ANQGSEA. Trimming shortened V by 5 bases and J by 4 bases, and 14 bases separated the two germline ends. The CDR3 bases are TGCAGCGTTTCCACCTTCTACGCAGAGACCCAGTACTTC. This gives the protein CSVSTFYAETQYF.

This clonotype was recorded many times. The V and J genes are TRBV20-1 and TRBJ1-2; D remains unclear. Per germline, CDR1 DFQATT and CDR2 SNEGSKA (reference sequence). The CDR3 covers 13 residues. Trimming stripped 7 bases from V and 2 bases from J, with 14 bases between. The CDR3 protein is CSVRPLLNYGYTF. Written as DNA, the CDR3 is TGCAGTGTTCGTCCGCTATTGAACTATGGCTACACCTTC.

The gene calls are TRBV7-9 and TRBJ2-7, with 7 positions matching TRBD2. Germline CDR1 and CDR2: SEHNR and FQNEAQ (reference sequence). After removal of 4 bases from V and 5 bases from J, the junction contained 11 bases not matched to a gene. CDR3 length: 15 residues. The CDR3 reads CASSSGFGGVNEQYF. DNA for the CDR3: TGTGCCAGCAGCTCCGGTTTTGGGGGGGTAAACGAGCAGTACTTC.

This clonotype was picked up many times. This chain joins TRBV28 and TRBJ2-7; tentative D call: TRBD2 (6 bases). The V and J ends lost 6 bases and 0 bases respectively, with 12 bases between them. CDR1 and CDR2 from the germline V gene are MDHEN and SYDVKM. The CDR3 totals 14 residues. CDR3 nucleotide sequence: TGTGCCAGCAGCCCTGGGGGGATCTCCTACGAGCAGTACTTC. It specifies CASSPGGISYEQYF.

V gene TRBV6-5 combines with J gene TRBJ1-2; 12 nucleotides agree with TRBD1. The CDR3 has 15 residues. The V segment lost 4 bases and the J segment 7 bases; nucleotides outside the gene matches: 7. From germline, CDR1 is MNHEY and CDR2 SVGAGI. In DNA, the CDR3 is TGTGCCAGCAGTTCCGGGACAGGGGGCGTCAGTGGCTACACCTTC. It specifies CASSSGTGGVSGYTF.

This clonotype was seen only once. The J gene is TRBJ2-5, the V gene TRBV12-3 or TRBV12-4; 8 bases are a match to TRBD1. The junction had 7 bases not matched to a gene; V was cut back by 6 bases and J by 4 bases. The CDR3 totals 14 residues. The CDR3 protein is CASSKSGGPETQYF. CDR3 DNA sequence: TGTGCCAGCAGCAAGTCAGGGGGCCCAGAGACCCAGTACTTC.

As concerns this clonotype: One end of the junction fails to match germline, which may point to a read error. The V gene is TRBV6-1, the J gene TRBJ2-5; TRBD2 aligns across 12 bases. The CDR3 spans 15 residues. Germline V gene lookup returns CDR1 MNHNS and CDR2 SASEGT. CDR3 sequence (DNA): TGTGCCATCAGTAAGGAGGGACTAGCGGGAGAGACCCAGTACTTC. It translates to CAISKEGLAGETQYF.

The chain carries TRBV4-3 and TRBJ1-2, with a possible D match to TRBD1 (5 bases). The length of the CDR3 is 16 residues. Trimming removed 3 bases from V and 3 bases from J, with 17 bases in between. Germline V lookup: CDR1 LGHNA, CDR2 YSLEER. CDR3 DNA sequence: TGCGCCAGCAGCCAGGGAATTGGGACGGCCGACTATGGCTACACCTTC. Translated: CASSQGIGTADYGYTF.

This clonotype has a count of ten or more. The chain combines TRBV28 with TRBJ1-5, with D perhaps matching TRBD1 (5 bases). The V end lost 6 bases, the J end lost 7 bases, and 13 bases lay between the germline ends. The CDR3 contains 13 residues. Germline lookup yields CDR1 MDHEN and CDR2 SYDVKM. The CDR3 nucleotides are TGTGCCAGCAGCACGGGGGGTTGGCAGCCCCAGCATTTT. As protein: CASSTGGWQPQHF.

This clonotype was counted at least ten times. CDR3 nucleotide sequence: TGTGCCAGCAGTCCCACAGGGGTGACTGAAGCTTTCTTT. This encodes CASSPTGVTEAFF. This sequence joins TRBV6-2 or TRBV6-3 and TRBJ1-1, with TRBD1 identical over 7 bases. The germline gives CDR1 MNHEY, CDR2 SVGEGT. The V and J ends lost 5 bases and 5 bases, in that order; junction bases with no gene match: 5. The CDR3 covers 13 residues.

This clonotype was observed at least ten times. The chain employs TRBV14 and TRBJ2-5; 11 bases fit TRBD2. The germline gives CDR1 SGHDN, CDR2 FVKESK. J lost 4 bases, V lost 2 bases, and 0 bases had no gene match. The CDR3 spans 14 residues. The CDR3 here is CASSQLAGGETQYF. CDR3 nucleotide sequence: TGTGCCAGCAGCCAACTAGCGGGAGGAGAGACCCAGTACTTC.

This clonotype appeared many times. The chain has TRBV20-1 and TRBJ1-2; no clear D gene. V lost 5 bases and J 2 bases, leaving 12 bases between the germline ends. CDR3 length: 13 residues. Germline values: CDR1 DFQATT, CDR2 SNEGSKA (reference sequence). The CDR3 region has the DNA TGCAGTGCTCCCCGGGAGGTCAACTATGGCTACACCTTC. This codes for CSAPREVNYGYTF.

There are many counts of this clonotype. The chain recombines TRBV7-8 with TRBJ1-2, with unresolved D. Germline CDR1 reads SGHVS; CDR2 reads FQNEAQ. The CDR3 length is 13 residues. V lost 3 bases to trimming and J lost 7 bases, with 12 bases between them. CDR3 residues: CASSFAIMGGYTF. In nucleotides, the CDR3 is TGTGCCAGCAGCTTTGCCATTATGGGTGGCTACACCTTC.

This clonotype has at least ten counts. The V and J genes are TRBV6-1 and TRBJ2-5; the D is unclear. Germline CDR1 MNHNS, CDR2 SASEGT. The CDR3 runs 13 residues. V was pared by 5 bases and J by 5 bases, with 12 bases between. The CDR3 region has the DNA TGTGCCAGCAGTCGATTGGGTAGGGAGACCCAGTACTTC. Translating it yields CASSRLGRETQYF.

This clonotype was recorded many times. The CDR3 region is CASSDDGPRDYGYTF. CDR3 nucleotide sequence: TGTGCCAGCAGCGACGACGGGCCCAGAGACTATGGCTACACCTTC. J is TRBJ1-2 and V is TRBV28; D is ambiguous. Trimming cost V 6 bases and J 3 bases, with 17 bases left between them. The CDR3 consists of 15 residues. Germline CDR1 MDHEN, CDR2 SYDVKM.

The V call is TRBV5-1, the J call TRBJ2-5; D is perhaps TRBD2 (5 bases). Deletions cut 2 bases from V and 5 bases from J, with 16 bases between. In germline, CDR1 is SGHRS, CDR2 YFSETQ. This CDR3 has 15 residues. CDR3 protein: CASSLSGAVRETQYF. Written as DNA, the CDR3 is TGCGCCAGCAGCTTAAGTGGAGCGGTGCGGGAGACCCAGTACTTC.

This clonotype was picked up a small number of times. This chain connects TRBV5-1 to TRBJ2-5; 7 bases map to TRBD2. V was clipped by 1 base and J by 5 bases; unmatched bases: 11. This CDR3 is built from 16 residues. Germline V gene data show CDR1 as SGHRS and CDR2 as YFSETQ. CDR3 nucleotide sequence: TGCGCCAGCAGCTTGTCTGCCGGCGGGAGTTGGGAGACCCAGTACTTC. Its protein product is CASSLSAGGSWETQYF. Using reference TRBV5-1 and TRBJ2-5 for the parts outside the CDR3, the full variable domain is KAGVTQTPRYLIKTRGQQVTLSCSPISGHRSVSWYQQTPGQGLQFLFEYFSETQRNKGNFPGRFSGRQFSNSRSEMNVSTLELGDSALYLCASSLSAGGSWETQYFGPGTRLLVL.

V and J are TRBV20-1 and TRBJ2-5; D is undetermined. CDR3 size: 12 residues. Germline V gives CDR1 DFQATT, CDR2 SNEGSKA (reference sequence). V shed 3 bases and J shed 4 bases, with 9 bases lying between them. The CDR3 reads CSASPARETQYF. CDR3 in DNA: TGCAGTGCTAGTCCCGCCAGAGAGACCCAGTACTTC.

This clonotype has at least ten counts. V gene TRBV12-3 or TRBV12-4 combines with J gene TRBJ1-5; possible D gene TRBD1, 5 bases. The CDR3 sequence is 14 residues long. V lost 5 bases and J lost 9, with 17 bases in between. The CDR3 nucleotides are TGTGCCAGCAGTCCACCCCGATCCGGGGCGCCCCAGCATTTT. Residues: CASSPPRSGAPQHF.

This clonotype was seen many times. V and J are TRBV12-3 or TRBV12-4 and TRBJ1-5, with TRBD1 matching 10 bases. The V segment lost 2 bases and the J segment 4 bases; nucleotides outside the gene matches: 5. The CDR3 extends over 16 amino acids. Written as DNA, the CDR3 is TGTGCCAGCAGTTTATCGGGACAGGGGAGGAATCAGCCCCAGCATTTT. It yields the protein CASSLSGQGRNQPQHF.

The chain uses TRBV5-1 and TRBJ1-1; the match to TRBD1 covers 12 bases. The V gene's germline CDR1 is SGHRS and CDR2 YFSETQ. Trimming cost V 4 bases and J 7 bases; bases outside gene matches: 8. CDR3 length: 15 residues. In DNA form, the CDR3 reads TGCGCCAGCAGCCCCGGGACAGGGGGCGTTGGTGAAGCTTTCTTT. Encoded protein: CASSPGTGGVGEAFF.

The chain couples TRBV27 to TRBJ2-7, with D hard to call. CDR1 and CDR2 from the germline V gene are MNHEY and SMNVEV (reference sequence). V lost 8 bases and J lost 3, with 23 bases in between. CDR3 size: 16 residues. This CDR3 is CASRRESAQAYYEQYF. The CDR3 nucleotides are TGTGCCAGCCGGAGAGAATCGGCGCAGGCATACTACGAGCAGTACTTC.

This clonotype showed up many times. The V gene is TRBV12-3 or TRBV12-4, the J gene TRBJ2-5; tentative D call: TRBD2 (5 bases). This CDR3 comprises 15 residues. V lost 2 bases to trimming and J lost 5 bases, with 15 bases between them. The CDR3 bases are TGTGCCAGCAGTTTACGGTACGGGGAAGGGGAGACCCAGTACTTC. Translation: CASSLRYGEGETQYF.

The V gene is TRBV28, the J gene TRBJ2-7; the match to TRBD2 covers 10 bases. This CDR3 contains 13 residues. Germline V gene lookup returns CDR1 MDHEN and CDR2 SYDVKM. The V segment lost 10 bases and the J segment 6 bases; nucleotides outside the gene matches: 9. CDR3 nucleotide sequence: TGTGCCACCTGGGGGACTAGCGCTACCGAGCAGTACTTC. Translating gives CATWGTSATEQYF.

The rearrangement uses TRBV6-5 and TRBJ2-7; D is tentatively TRBD1 or TRBD2 (6 bases each). This CDR3 is built from 15 residues. The V end was cut by 0 bases, the J end by 3 bases, with 12 bases between. Germline V gene data show CDR1 as MNHEY and CDR2 as SVGAGI. The CDR3 DNA follows: TGTGCCAGCAGTTACTCGGGGGGCGCTTTCTACGAGCAGTACTTC. Amino acids: CASSYSGGAFYEQYF.